One sample yielded the 30 T cell receptor beta chains listed below, sequenced in a study of blood T cells in healthy people across ages. A second about 7 to 11 cycle PCR used barcoded and J-beta primers. One entry per CDR3 protein results from TCRdb running MiXCR on the 5' RACE reads. The sample has roughly 1,000,000 distinct CDR3 sequences; around 25% are singletons. The sample was also linked to a second study, of T cells of mothers and their children.

Sequencing was carried out using blood. These TCRs come from a girl between 2 and 10 years old in good health.

The DNA of the CDR3 is TGCAGTGCCGAAGGCACAGGACTAAACACTGAAGCTTTCTTT. It specifies CSAEGTGLNTEAFF. The chain recombines TRBV20-1 with TRBJ1-1; D possibly corresponds to TRBD1 (5 bases). The V end was cut by 6 bases, the J end by 2 bases, with 16 bases between. Germline-derived CDR1 and CDR2 are DFQATT and SNEGSKA (reference sequence). The CDR3 is 14 amino acids.

The V call is TRBV20-1, the J call TRBJ2-1, with 7 bases that match TRBD2. In germline, CDR1 is DFQATT, CDR2 SNEGSKA (reference sequence). This CDR3 has 14 residues. The ends lost 5 bases at V and 4 bases at J; junction bases unmatched: 8. The CDR3: CSAFTSASYNEQFF. The CDR3 DNA is TGCAGTGCTTTTACTAGCGCCTCATACAATGAGCAGTTCTTC.

This chain links TRBV4-1 with TRBJ1-1; 8 nucleotides align to TRBD1. Germline CDR1 is MGHRA and CDR2 is YSYEKL. Trimming cost V 0 bases and J 7 bases; bases outside gene matches: 7. The CDR3 contains 15 residues. CDR3 nucleotide sequence: TGCGCCAGCAGCCAAGATCAACAGGGGGGGGATGAAGCTTTCTTT. This codes for CASSQDQQGGDEAFF.

The rearrangement joins TRBV29-1 to TRBJ2-1; D perhaps matches TRBD1 (6 bases). The CDR3 consists of 18 residues. Germline loops: CDR1 SQVTM, CDR2 ANQGSEA. Trimming took off 0 bases at V and 5 bases at J, with 23 bases between the two ends. CDR3 in amino acids: CSVEDLLTGSGTNNEQFF. In DNA, the CDR3 is TGCAGCGTTGAAGATCTGCTGACAGGCTCCGGGACCAACAATGAGCAGTTCTTC.

The rearrangement joins TRBV29-1 to TRBJ2-7; D possibly corresponds to TRBD1 (7 bases). Germline V CDR1 and CDR2: SQVTM, ANQGSEA. The CDR3 consists of 12 residues. The V end was cut by 5 bases, the J end by 6 bases, with 14 bases between. CDR3 amino acids: CSVKEGAGEQYF. DNA for the CDR3: TGCAGCGTTAAGGAGGGGGCGGGCGAGCAGTACTTC.

This clonotype was observed a few times. The chain couples TRBV6-5 to TRBJ1-5; 7 bases map to TRBD1. The CDR3 covers 15 residues. Trimming removed 0 bases from V and 7 bases from J; junction bases left unmatched: 6. Germline values: CDR1 MNHEY, CDR2 SVGAGI. CDR3 in amino acids: CASSYSNRGEQPQHF. The DNA for the CDR3 is TGTGCCAGCAGTTACTCGAACAGGGGTGAACAGCCCCAGCATTTT.

The rearrangement links TRBV9 to TRBJ2-6; 8 positions agree with TRBD1. The length of the CDR3 is 16 residues. Germline V lookup: CDR1 SGDLS, CDR2 YYNGEE. V dropped 1 base and J dropped 1; count of bases not matched to a gene: 1. The CDR3 loop reads CASSVRTGSGANVLTF. The CDR3 region has the DNA TGTGCCAGCAGCGTACGGACAGGGTCTGGGGCCAACGTCCTGACTTTC.

This clonotype was picked up a small number of times. The chain couples TRBV20-1 to TRBJ2-7; no definite D call. CDR3 length equals 11 residues. Germline lookup yields CDR1 DFQATT and CDR2 SNEGSKA (reference sequence). Trimming removed 1 base from V and 5 bases from J, with 6 bases in between. CDR3 loop: CSARVVDEQYF. CDR3 bases: TGCAGTGCTAGAGTAGTGGACGAGCAGTACTTC.

About this clonotype: The germline gene is not matched at one end of the junction; a read error may be the cause. This rearrangement joins TRBV7-3 to TRBJ2-1, with D tentatively TRBD1 or TRBD2 (6 bases each). The CDR3 has 14 residues. Germline V lookup: CDR1 SGHTA, CDR2 FQGTGA. The CDR3 region has the DNA TGTGCCAGCAGCCATCCGGGGGCCTACGATGAGCAGTTCTTC. Its protein product is CASSHPGAYDEQFF.

The genes are TRBV7-2 and TRBJ2-4, with 8 nucleotides matching TRBD2. Germline assignment: CDR1 SGHTA and CDR2 FQGNSA. The CDR3 totals 14 residues. The V segment lost 5 bases and the J segment 7 bases; nucleotides outside the gene matches: 7. CDR3 loop: CASSPRGDLNIQYF. CDR3 DNA: TGTGCCAGCAGCCCGCGGGGGGATCTGAACATTCAGTACTTC.

In its sample, this clonotype was seen a few times. The V gene is TRBV7-2, the J gene TRBJ2-1; possibly TRBD2 for D (6 bases). This CDR3 comprises 15 residues. Germline loops: CDR1 SGHTA, CDR2 FQGNSA. Between the trimmed V and J ends, which lost 3 bases and 2 bases, there was a span of 11 bases. The CDR3 loop is CASSLEGTPYNEQFF. The DNA for the CDR3 is TGTGCCAGCAGCTTGGAGGGTACTCCCTACAATGAGCAGTTCTTC.

On this clonotype: A much larger clone lies a single base off, so this may be a read error. This chain links TRBV6-5 with TRBJ1-1, with TRBD1 as a possible D gene (6 bases). Germline V gives CDR1 MNHEY, CDR2 SVGAGI. The CDR3 loop spans 15 amino acids. The CDR3 DNA follows: TGTGCCGGCAGTTTGGGGGCAGGCCTGAACACTGAAGCTTTCTTT. Protein: CAGSLGAGLNTEAFF.

The table lists this clonotype with a few counts. The rearrangement uses TRBV5-1 and TRBJ2-1, with D perhaps TRBD1 (5 bases). Germline CDR1 is SGHRS and CDR2 is YFSETQ. The CDR3 has 15 residues. V was cut by 0 bases and J by 5 bases, with 12 bases left in between. The CDR3 protein is CASSLGQGPHNEQFF. The DNA for the CDR3 is TGCGCCAGCAGCTTGGGGCAGGGTCCCCACAATGAGCAGTTCTTC.

Here the CDR3 reads CASSQGIGGRGYTF. The CDR3 coding sequence is TGTGCCAGCAGCCAAGGGATAGGGGGCCGTGGCTACACCTTC. This chain joins TRBV3-1 and TRBJ1-2, with 7 bases that match TRBD1. Germline V CDR1 and CDR2: LGHDT, YNNKEL (reference sequence). Losses at the gene ends were 1 base for V and 7 bases for J; bases not matched to a gene: 6. The CDR3 is 14 amino acids.

This clonotype was counted ten times or more. The chain carries TRBV3-1 and TRBJ2-2; D uncertain. From germline, CDR1 is LGHDT and CDR2 YNNKEL (reference sequence). The CDR3 totals 15 residues. V lost 0 bases to trimming and J lost 4 bases, with 9 bases between them. CDR3 residues: CASSQEGPSTGELFF. The CDR3 region has the DNA TGTGCCAGCAGCCAAGAAGGTCCGAGCACCGGGGAGCTGTTTTTT.

The chain couples TRBV7-3 to TRBJ1-6; D gene unclear. The CDR3 covers 14 residues. Germline V CDR1 and CDR2: SGHTA, FQGTGA. Trimming pared 2 bases from V and 4 bases from J, leaving 6 bases between. The CDR3 sequence is CASSLGVYNSPLHF. For the CDR3, the DNA is TGTGCCAGCAGCTTAGGGGTTTATAATTCACCCCTCCACTTT.

The rearrangement joins TRBV13 to TRBJ2-3; the match to TRBD1 covers 9 bases. The V gene's germline CDR1 is PRHDT and CDR2 FYEKMQ (reference sequence). The CDR3 extends over 16 amino acids. V was clipped by 5 bases and J by 7 bases; unmatched bases: 13. The CDR3 loop is CASSRRLDRGGNTQYF. DNA of the CDR3: TGTGCCAGCAGCCGGCGCCTTGACAGGGGGGGAAATACGCAGTATTTT.

The J gene is TRBJ2-1, the V gene TRBV3-1; a weak D match, TRBD2 (6 bases). V lost 4 bases and J lost 6, with 25 bases in between. This CDR3 spans 18 amino acids. Germline loops: CDR1 LGHDT, CDR2 YNNKEL (reference sequence). CDR3 coding DNA: TGTGCCAGCAGCCCATCTAAGGGCGGGTCCGGAGGGTGCAATGAGCAGTTCTTC. Translated: CASSPSKGGSGGCNEQFF.

This clonotype was detected a few times. V usage is TRBV12-3 or TRBV12-4 and J usage is TRBJ2-2; D is unclear. V dropped 4 bases and J dropped 2 bases, with 8 bases sitting between them. This CDR3 has 14 amino acids. CDR3 DNA: TGTGCCAGCAGTTCGCGACTTAACACCGGGGAGCTGTTTTTT. Its protein product is CASSSRLNTGELFF.

The chain is built from TRBV7-6 and TRBJ1-2, with 7 bases lining up with TRBD1. The CDR3 totals 12 residues. V trimming: 5 bases; J trimming: 11 bases; junction bases outside the gene matches: 8. Per the germline V gene, CDR1 is SGHVS and CDR2 is FNYEAQ. The CDR3 DNA is TGTGCCAGCAGCCCCTCGACAGGGAGGTACACCTTC. As protein: CASSPSTGRYTF. Full variable domain (remainder filled in from reference TRBV7-6 and TRBJ1-2): GAGVSQSPRYKVTKRGQDVALRCDPISGHVSLYWYRQALGQGPEFLTYFNYEAQQDKSGLPNDRFSAERPEGSISTLTIQRTEQRDSAMYRCASSPSTGRYTFGSGTRLTVV.

V gene TRBV2 combines with J gene TRBJ1-1; tentatively, D is TRBD1 (5 bases). The CDR3 consists of 14 residues. The germline CDR1 and CDR2 sequences are SNHLY and FYNNEI. Trimming took off 6 bases at V and 6 bases at J, with 17 bases between the two ends. In DNA, the CDR3 is TGTGCCAGCAGCCAACAGGCCGTGCTGCCTGAAGCTTTCTTT. This encodes CASSQQAVLPEAFF.

The sample holds a few counts of this clonotype. The rearrangement joins TRBV5-1 to TRBJ2-2, with D perhaps assigned TRBD1 or TRBD2 (6 bases each). Germline V lookup: CDR1 SGHRS, CDR2 YFSETQ. Trimming cost V 1 base and J 2 bases, with 12 bases left between them. The length of the CDR3 is 16 residues. CDR3 amino acids: CASSLSTGANTGELFF. Written as DNA, the CDR3 is TGCGCCAGCAGCTTGTCGACGGGGGCTAACACCGGGGAGCTGTTTTTT. Filled out from reference TRBV5-1 and TRBJ2-2, the complete variable domain reads KAGVTQTPRYLIKTRGQQVTLSCSPISGHRSVSWYQQTPGQGLQFLFEYFSETQRNKGNFPGRFSGRQFSNSRSEMNVSTLELGDSALYLCASSLSTGANTGELFFGEGSRLTVL.

The rearrangement joins TRBV11-1 to TRBJ2-2; no definite D call. CDR1 and CDR2 (germline): SGHAT, FQDESV (reference sequence). This CDR3 is 17 amino acids long. Trimming cost V 1 base and J 3 bases, with 15 bases left between them. CDR3 DNA sequence: TGTGCCAGCAGCTTAGGGGTGCTGCGTATTGACACCGGGGAGCTGTTTTTT. It translates to CASSLGVLRIDTGELFF.

The chain uses TRBV11-2 and TRBJ1-2, with 8 nucleotides matching TRBD1. Germline V gene lookup returns CDR1 SGHAT and CDR2 FQNNGV. This CDR3 is built from 14 residues. The ends lost 4 bases at V and 4 bases at J; junction bases unmatched: 5. The CDR3 protein is CASSSLQGGYGYTF. The CDR3, as DNA: TGTGCCAGCAGCTCACTACAGGGGGGCTATGGCTACACCTTC.

In this sample, this clonotype turned up a few times. The V gene is TRBV11-1, the J gene TRBJ2-1; a weak D match, TRBD1 (6 bases). This CDR3 comprises 18 residues. Trimming cost V 5 bases and J 3 bases, with 23 bases left between them. Germline V CDR1 and CDR2: SGHAT, FQDESV (reference sequence). The CDR3: CASSLQRSRGGFYNEQFF. As DNA, the CDR3 is TGTGCCAGCAGCCTACAACGAAGCAGGGGCGGATTCTACAATGAGCAGTTCTTC.

This chain connects TRBV19 to TRBJ2-7; D is possibly TRBD1 or TRBD2 (5 bases each). Germline loops: CDR1 LNHDA, CDR2 SQIVND (reference sequence). The CDR3 loop spans 14 amino acids. With 1 base removed from V and 1 base from J, the gap between germline ends came to 8 bases. The CDR3 here is CASSIGDGSYEQYF. CDR3 bases: TGTGCCAGTAGTATAGGGGACGGGTCCTACGAGCAGTACTTC.

This clonotype occurred a few times. The rearrangement links TRBV21-1 to TRBJ2-7; the table assigns TRBD2, which was not confirmed against the DNA. TRBV21-1 counts as a pseudogene. CDR3 length: 17 residues. This CDR3 is CASSKRCESGGTYEQYF. The CDR3, as DNA: TGTGCCAGCAGCAAACGCTGCGAGAGCGGGGGGACATACGAGCAGTACTTC.

The chain has TRBV21-1 and TRBJ1-6; the D call TRBD1 from the table was never checked on the DNA. TRBV21-1 is a pseudogene. The CDR3 sequence is 17 residues long. CDR3 nucleotides: TGTGCCAGCAGCCTAGGTATTTATCGGGACAGCTATTCACCCCTCCACTTT. As protein: CASSLGIYRDSYSPLHF.

This clonotype was counted between two and nine times. The chain carries TRBV11-2 and TRBJ2-3; TRBD2 matches at 8 bases. Germline V gene sequence: CDR1 SGHAT, CDR2 FQNNGV. V gave up 4 bases and J gave up 2 bases; unmatched junction bases: 8. The CDR3 spans 16 residues. CDR3 sequence: CASSSRRGAVTDTQYF. CDR3 bases: TGTGCCAGCAGCTCCCGGCGGGGGGCCGTCACAGATACGCAGTATTTT.

This clonotype was recorded a few times. CDR3 nucleotide sequence: TGTGCCAGCGCAATCAGGACTAGCGGGGGCGGGACCCAGTACTTC. Translated, it gives CASAIRTSGGGTQYF. V gene TRBV7-2 combines with J gene TRBJ2-5; the match to TRBD2 covers 13 bases. Trimming cost V 8 bases and J 7 bases; bases outside gene matches: 10. CDR1 SGHTA and CDR2 FQGNSA come from the germline V gene. The CDR3 is 15 residues long.